This T cell receptor (beta chain) appears in the sequencing data of a study of siplizumab effects on memory and regulatory T cells. Findings and limits, study-wide: Where siplizumab was present, mappable alloreactive CD4+ clones averaged about 67% Treg-derived, compared with 25% to 30% in controls. Siplizumab, the agent tested, significantly reduced alloreactive sequences traceable to unstimulated CD4+ memory cells. A naive or memory phenotype could not be assigned to roughly 75-96% of the proliferating CD4+ or CD8+ clones. Naive T cell populations appeared to exhibit greater diversity than memory cells and appeared to be major alloresponse contributors.

Profiling relied on immunoSEQ multiplex PCR, and the TCRdb table lists in-frame clones only, not all of them. This table has tens of thousands of clones, over 90% appearing once. Notes on this clone: Its antigen is still unknown.

With 4 bases removed from V and 4 bases from J, the gap between germline ends came to 20 bases. The CDR3 length is 16 residues. Looked up from germline, CDR1 is MGHRA and CDR2 is YSYEKL. The specimen sequenced was CD8+ T cells sorted from blood. The clonotype originates from a human donor in good health. The chain has TRBV4-1 and TRBJ2-7; D possibly corresponds to TRBD2 (6 bases). CDR3 residues: CASSPSTRNFLYEQYF. The CDR3 coding sequence is TGCGCCAGCAGCCCTTCGACTAGAAATTTTCTATACGAGCAGTACTTC.